The T cell receptor (beta chain) described here comes from a study of T-cell memory formation after mild COVID-19. About the study: For the most part, TCR clusters were specific to one donor.

Using its own MiXCR run on the 5' RACE reads, TCRdb lists one record per CDR3 protein. The table lists some 250,000 distinct CDR3 sequences, about a sixth of them singletons. This sequence was found in a man aged 18 to 29 who had mild COVID-19 (a few samples of this study predate the infection). Cell type and time point are not known. The sequenced sample consisted of PBMCs or a T cell subset sorted from them (not recorded which).

The CDR3 protein is CATSDWGTEAFF. The CDR3 nucleotides read TGTGCCACCAGTGATTGGGGCACTGAAGCTTTCTTT. V gene TRBV24-1 combines with J gene TRBJ1-1; D is ambiguous. The ends were cut back, 2 bases at V and 4 bases at J, with 4 bases in the middle. The CDR3 runs 12 residues. Germline CDR1 reads KGHDR; CDR2 reads SFDVKD.